The clone carrying this T cell receptor (beta chain) was picked up a small number of times. From germline, CDR1 is MNHEY and CDR2 SMNVEV (reference sequence). The trim removed 4 bases at V and 8 bases at J, leaving 10 bases unmatched. The CDR3 runs to 15 residues. The data are from a study of blood T cell repertoires in COVID-19. Method: immunoSEQ multiplex PCR; TCRdb's copy keeps in-frame clones and lacks some. The sample carries around 300,000 clones, about 85% recorded once. The sequence derives from a woman in her fifties or sixties who had recovered from COVID-19. The sequencing input was PBMCs or T cells enriched from blood (not recorded which). This chain connects TRBV27 to TRBJ1-4; 7 nucleotides match TRBD1. In DNA, the CDR3 is TGTGCCAGCAGTTCGCAACAGGGGCGACGGGAAAAACTGTTTTTT. It encodes CASSSQQGRREKLFF. Together with reference TRBV27 and TRBJ1-4, the CDR3 gives the full variable domain: EAQVTQNPRYLITVTGKKLTVTCSQNMNHEYMSWYRQDPGLGLRQIYYSMNVEVTDKGDVPEGYKVSRKEKRNFPLILESPSPNQTSLYFCASSSQQGRREKLFFGSGTQLSVL.